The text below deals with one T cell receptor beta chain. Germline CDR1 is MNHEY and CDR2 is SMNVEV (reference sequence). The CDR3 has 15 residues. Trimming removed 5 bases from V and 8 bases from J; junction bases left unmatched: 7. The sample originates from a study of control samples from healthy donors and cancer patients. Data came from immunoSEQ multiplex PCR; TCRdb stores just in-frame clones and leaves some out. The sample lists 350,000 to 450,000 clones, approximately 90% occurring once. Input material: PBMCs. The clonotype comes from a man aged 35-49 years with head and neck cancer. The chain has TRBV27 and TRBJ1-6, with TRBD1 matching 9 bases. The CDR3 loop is CASSGGTGTYSPLHF. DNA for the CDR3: TGTGCCAGCAGTGGCGGGACAGGGACATATTCACCCCTCCACTTT.